The subject of this entry is one T cell receptor (beta chain). No cognate antigen has been identified for it. The input lacks base qualities; no much larger clone sits a single base away. The sample is drawn from a study of cytomegalovirus exposure and HLA in healthy donors listed by TCRdb under 2017. With respect to the entire study: According to an earlier analysis of around 600 of the donors, 150 million to 200 million T cells yielded over 100 million unique TCR beta sequences and 276 Gb of sequence data. An early release covering just under 650 HLA-typed donors comprised around 300 gigabases of sequencing data and about 90 million unique TCR sequences. The genetic ancestry cluster associated with self-reported Caucasian donors included 81% of the approximately 400 genotyped donors. The aim of the study was to test whether cataloging public T cell receptors could identify signatures of past pathogen exposure. The study profiled the T cell repertoires of hundreds of subjects by immunosequencing and related them to cytomegalovirus serostatus. Along with the roughly 610-subject first cohort, a separate validation cohort of over a hundred different subjects was used. To predict cytomegalovirus infection status, the study brought together high-throughput TCR immunosequencing, statistical association of individual TCRs with disease status, and machine learning. To study patterns of TCR occurrence, a later analysis re-analyzed previously published TCR beta repertoires from around 700 donors and added high-resolution HLA genotyping. The later analysis used no new phenotypic data to find candidate immune exposures, relying instead on TCR beta sequences and their occurrence across donors. To decide whether each TCR beta V gene segment behaved as functional or pseudogenic, an earlier analysis of some 600 of the donors relied on high-throughput TCR beta sequencing. Donor age, sex, ethnicity and CMV serostatus were compiled alongside the repertoire data. A later genetic analysis used genome-wide SNP genotypes for about 55% of the 666 donors, treating that subset as a discovery cohort. Every discovery cohort repertoire had been produced on one sequencing platform. Class I and class II HLA loci were covered by the typing at four-digit resolution. Typing coverage differed by locus: A, B, C, DRB1 and DQB1 were typed in about 629-630 donors, DQA1 in 500 to 550, DPA1 in 600 to 610, and DPB1 in 400 to 480. Because of strong linkage in the cohort, roughly five DR-DQ haplotypes were treated as single units for association and clustering. Across around 400 genotyped donors of the cohort, an average of roughly 230,000 unique TCR beta nucleotide sequences per donor were sequenced, and roughly 18% of those sequences were non-productive. Overall results and qualifications from the work: When HLA alleles, especially DR and DQ, strongly co-occurred, TCR associations were difficult to assign to individual alleles. In the study, approximately 160 TCR beta chains were listed as associated with cytomegalovirus. V-gene and J-gene trimming of TCR beta chains was associated with a missense DCLRE1C variant in a later genetic analysis, and the association was replicated in an independent cohort. The authors suggested that the approach could potentially be generalized to other disease states and immunological phenotypes. Linkage disequilibrium might explain the correlated functional status among segregating V segments, but an unknown experimental factor could not be ruled out. A later analysis found that most CMV-associated TCR beta chains appeared HLA-restricted, with HLA associations seemingly driven largely by CMV exposure. Across donors, most TCR sequences were observed very rarely, whereas some public TCRs were present in many individuals. The cohort was sequenced for TCR beta chains only, and without alpha or paired-chain data the features that could be detected were limited. An earlier analysis of approximately 530 of the donors showed that most TCR beta V segments appeared in productive rearrangements either about 87% or about 30% of the time, which broadly matched IMGT annotations. In a later analysis, HLA-associated TCR beta chains showed more clonal expansion and lower generation probabilities than non-associated chains that were equally common. A later analysis associated 16,951 TCR beta sequences with specific HLA alleles at a false discovery rate of 0.05. CMV serostatus was the only immune exposure information available for the cohort. Because HLA typing was unavailable for some donors at each locus, only the typed subset was used in association tests. Compared with the approximately 670-donor mean, donors in an Asian-associated ancestry cluster had fewer N-insertions in productive TCRs, according to a later genetic analysis. In vitro tests confirmed that three of the cytomegalovirus-associated TCR beta chains recognize cytomegalovirus antigens. The classifier was reported to diagnose cytomegalovirus status with high specificity and sensitivity in both the original cohort and the validation cohort. A further reported finding was that TCR beta sequences accurately predicted the HLA-A and HLA-B alleles for most subjects in the first cohort. According to a later analysis, TCR association rates differed among HLA loci, with DRB1 alleles showing the most associated TCRs and HLA-C alleles showing the fewest. Approximately 18 rarely observed V segments, including chromosome 9 orphons, were excluded from the earlier analysis of just under 600 of the donors because counts were too low. The presence/absence analyses assumed that sequencing depth was roughly uniform across donors, and that assumption may not be true. Some IMGT-functional V segments, including TRBV6-2 and TRBV6-3, could not be told apart with the 87-base-pair reads, so those segments were excluded. A later analysis reported that several top co-occurrence clusters appeared linked to parvovirus B19, influenza, CMV and Epstein-Barr virus. A cluster of highly shared sequence variants was judged likely to represent a technical artifact of the sequencing pipeline.

In total, 600 or so healthy bone marrow donors made up the cohort. At the time of sampling, every cohort member was nominally healthy, though immune exposures that went unrecorded were likely present. The donor was CMV seronegative and belonged to the group of roughly 330 seronegative cohort members. Every donor gave a peripheral blood sample, and the peripheral blood mononuclear cells from that sample were used for TCR beta sequencing. The Qiagen DNeasy Blood Extraction Kit was used to extract genomic DNA from the blood cell samples. The library was generated by the immunoSEQ multiplex PCR assay. A mixture of 60 forward primers for TCR Vbeta segments and 13 reverse primers for TCR Jbeta segments was used in the multiplex PCR. The CDR3 region of rearranged TCR beta genes was amplified from genomic DNA with a multiplex PCR assay. Amplified TCR beta libraries were sequenced as 87-base-pair reads on the Illumina HiSeq System. The study's processing was this. In a later analysis, tens of millions of unique TCR beta chains were counted across the approximately 670 repertoires, and about 9.9 million of these chains were shared by at least two donors. Raw reads were error-corrected and collapsed into unique sequences with a nearest-neighbor algorithm that merged closely related sequences to remove PCR and sequencing errors. CDR3 sequences were aligned to IMGT reference sequences to assign V, D and J gene segments. For a sequence to be retained, a match of at least six nucleotides to both a V gene segment and a J gene segment was required. A rearrangement was called productive if the CDR3 had no stop codons and remained in frame with V and J, and every other rearrangement was called non-productive. Following IMGT convention, CDR3 was defined as the stretch from the second conserved V-encoded cysteine up to the conserved J-encoded phenylalanine. In an earlier analysis of 587 of the donors, sequences lacking an unambiguous match to a single V gene segment were excluded. An earlier analysis of 587 of the donors called V segments functional above 56.7% productive rearrangements and segregating when the between-donor standard deviation exceeded 5%. A statistical classification framework was developed to diagnose cytomegalovirus status using the catalog of TCR beta chain sequences. V and J gene assignment, in a later analysis, came from comparing TCR nucleotide sequences with IMGT/GENE-DB human TR gene sequences. A later analysis assigned CDR3 sequences and most-parsimonious VDJ recombination scenarios with the TCRdist pipeline. In a later analysis, each TCR beta chain was defined by its CDR3 amino acid sequence together with its V-gene family, and reads lacking a unique V-gene family were excluded. As a way to deal with suspected cross-contamination and a sequencing artifact, a later analysis dropped nearly 600 nucleotide sequences that were highly shared and had low generation probability. In a later analysis, a clonal expansion index for each public chain was calculated from normalized within-repertoire ranks of inferred template counts. A later analysis computed generation probabilities with a VDJ recombination model fitted to out-of-frame rearrangements, and checked the results against IGoR. Hypergeometric tests were used in a later analysis to score TCR-TCR, TCR-HLA and TCR-CMV co-occurrence, with a repertoire-size bias correction applied to the TCR pairs. A later analysis estimated false discovery rates by permuting HLA or CMV assignments 20 times. In a later analysis, co-occurring TCRs were grouped with DBSCAN, and TCRdist sequence similarity was added when clustering was performed within HLA-allele-positive subsets. Repertoires with fewer than 30,000 or more than 120,000 public chains, plus five repertoires with anomalous nucleotide sharing, were excluded from co-occurrence clustering. TCRdb stores this immuneACCESS table with in-frame sequences only. Part of the clones is absent; in the studies checked, under half of the shortfall reflects unresolved V genes, and no reason is known for the rest. The V and J calls and clone size were taken over from that table, and D and trimming were inferred from the DNA. This sample lists about 72,000 clones; approximately 82% were detected once. Of the sample, roughly 2% falls within the top ten clones.

CDR1 and CDR2 (SGHVS, FQNEAQ) derive from the germline V gene. The CDR3 has 16 amino acids, counting the end cysteine and phenylalanine. Solely the CDR3 DNA is kept, with 48 bases framed from the first base. The germline V and J ends show losses of 8 bases and 0 bases respectively, and no gene match explains 9 bases of the junction. The chain employs TRBV7-8 and TRBJ2-2; 7 bases in the junction line up with TRBD2. The TCR sequence derives from a young man in good health and CMV-seronegative. The sample comprised PBMCs. The DNA sequence is as follows: TGTGCCAGCCACGCCCCGGGACTATCGAACACCGGGGAGCTGTTTTTT. Its protein reads: CASHAPGLSNTGELFF.